The 5 T cell receptor beta chains in this list originate from one sample, sequenced in a study of cytomegalovirus exposure and HLA in healthy donors. Vbeta (60) and Jbeta (13) primers were used in the PCR. Clones were read by immunoSEQ multiplex PCR, and TCRdb kept only the in-frame ones, dropping some. Here the sample spans nearly 110,000 clones, roughly four fifths being singletons. The sequenced sample was PBMCs. The source of these receptors is a middle-aged man in good health and CMV-seronegative.

This clone was seen more than once but under ten times. The V gene is TRBV5-6, the J gene TRBJ2-7, with 11 bases fitting TRBD2. Germline values: CDR1 SGHDT, CDR2 YYEEEE. J gave up 0 bases and V 2 bases, and 13 bases lay outside the gene matches. The CDR3 runs 19 residues. The CDR3 bases are TGTGCCAGCAGCTTTGCTAGCGGGGGGCCGACCACTACCTCCTACGAGCAGTACTTC. This gives the protein CASSFASGGPTTTSYEQYF.

The rearrangement links TRBV6-5 to TRBJ2-2; 7 bases agree with TRBD1. This CDR3 is built from 14 residues. The V gene end was trimmed by 6 bases and the J gene end by 10 bases; junction bases not matched to a gene: 11. Germline lookup yields CDR1 MNHEY and CDR2 SVGAGI. CDR3 sequence reads: CASREGQDFAELFF. Written as DNA, the CDR3 is TGTGCCAGCAGGGAAGGACAGGATTTTGCGGAGCTGTTTTTT.

The chain employs TRBV7-9 and TRBJ1-1; D perhaps matches TRBD1 (5 bases). The CDR3 loop spans 13 amino acids. Germline-derived CDR1 and CDR2 are SEHNR and FQNEAQ (reference sequence). Trimming took 3 bases from V and 4 from J, leaving 9 bases between them. The CDR3 DNA reads as TGTGCCAGCAGCTTTGGGGGGTCCACTGAAGCTTTCTTT. Amino acid sequence: CASSFGGSTEAFF.

A note on this clone: A junction boundary mismatches the germline segment, possibly from a read error. CDR3 loop: CATSGGVGEQYF. CDR3 nucleotides: TGTGCCACCAGCGGGGGGGTTGGCGAGCAGTACTTC. This chain uses TRBV13 with TRBJ2-7, with TRBD2 identical over 10 bases. Germline CDR1 PRHDT, CDR2 FYEKMQ (reference sequence). The CDR3 sequence is 12 residues long.

This chain uses TRBV5-6 with TRBJ2-3; 11 bases are shared with TRBD2. The junction had 12 bases not matched to a gene; V was cut back by 0 bases and J by 3 bases. The CDR3 is 19 amino acids. The germline V gene has CDR1 SGHDT and CDR2 YYEEEE. DNA for the CDR3: TGTGCCAGCAGCTTGGCCCCGGCTAGCGGGGGGCCAGGGACAGATACGCAGTATTTT. Amino acid sequence: CASSLAPASGGPGTDTQYF.